Below, 10 T cell receptor beta chains from the same sample are listed, as sequenced in a study of blood T cell repertoires in COVID-19. Profiled with immunoSEQ multiplex PCR; TCRdb holds only in-frame clones, not every one. The sample holds some 160,000 clones, roughly 93% seen once. Specimen: peripheral blood. The receptors shown here come from a man between 18 and 29 years old with COVID-19, enrolled during active disease.

The rearrangement uses TRBV6-2 or TRBV6-3 and TRBJ1-2; 7 bases map to TRBD1. CDR1 and CDR2 from the germline V gene are MNHEY and SVGEGT. V was pared by 6 bases and J by 4 bases, with 5 bases of the junction left unmatched. The CDR3 sequence is 13 residues long. The chain's CDR3 is CASSQDRSYGYTF. The CDR3, as DNA: TGTGCCAGCAGCCAGGACAGGTCCTATGGCTACACCTTC.

The chain employs TRBV30 and TRBJ2-1; 9 bases are shared with TRBD1. The CDR3 length is 17 residues. The junction had 15 bases not matched to a gene; V was cut back by 4 bases and J by 5 bases. Germline CDR1 reads GTSNPN; CDR2 reads SVGIG (reference sequence). The CDR3, as DNA: TGTGCCTGGAACATCCGGGACAGGGCTTGGGGGGACAATGAGCAGTTCTTC. Encoded protein: CAWNIRDRAWGDNEQFF.

The V call is TRBV3-1 (or the pseudogene TRBV3-2), the J call TRBJ1-2, with 9 bases identical to TRBD1. CDR3 length: 14 amino acids. Germline assignment: CDR1 LGHDT and CDR2 YNNKEL (reference sequence). Trimming cost V 1 base and J 7 bases; bases outside gene matches: 4. In DNA form, the CDR3 reads TGTGCCAGCAGCCAAGCGGACAGGGGAGCTGGCTACACCTTC. This codes for CASSQADRGAGYTF.

The chain couples TRBV11-2 to TRBJ2-1, with 9 bases lining up with TRBD1. Per the germline V gene, CDR1 is SGHAT and CDR2 is FQNNGV. Trimming at V came to 5 bases and at J to 4 bases, leaving 12 bases not matched to a gene. The CDR3 extends over 17 amino acids. Here the CDR3 DNA reads TGTGCCAGCAGCGACCGCGGGGGACAGGGAGCGTACAATGAGCAGTTCTTC. It is translated as CASSDRGGQGAYNEQFF.

The chain uses TRBV7-2 and TRBJ2-7, with 7 bases matching TRBD2. V trimming: 2 bases; J trimming: 4 bases; junction bases outside the gene matches: 5. Germline V gene sequence: CDR1 SGHTA, CDR2 FQGNSA. The CDR3 is 14 amino acids. The CDR3 here is CASSLTSALYEQYF. CDR3 bases: TGTGCCAGCAGCTTAACTAGCGCATTATACGAGCAGTACTTC.

A note on this clone: The same CDR3 can be traced to other DNA sequences in this sample. The V gene is TRBV11-2, the J gene TRBJ2-1; 8 bases fit TRBD1. Unmatched junction bases numbered 0, after V lost 3 bases and J lost 5 bases. The V gene's germline CDR1 is SGHAT and CDR2 FQNNGV. The length of the CDR3 is 13 residues. DNA of the CDR3: TGTGCCAGCAGCTTGGACAGGGACAATGAGCAGTTCTTC. This sequence encodes CASSLDRDNEQFF. The whole variable domain, filled in from reference TRBV11-2 and TRBJ2-1, reads EAGVAQSPRYKIIEKRQSVAFWCNPISGHATLYWYQQILGQGPKLLIQFQNNGVVDDSQLPKDRFSAERLKGVDSTLKIQPAKLEDSAVYLCASSLDRDNEQFFGPGTRLTVL.

The chain links TRBV19 to TRBJ1-5; D remains unclear. Looked up from germline, CDR1 is LNHDA and CDR2 is SQIVND (reference sequence). This CDR3 region has 13 residues. The germline V and J ends were trimmed by 3 bases and 4 bases, with 7 bases remaining between them. CDR3 DNA sequence: TGTGCCAGTAGTATTATTTTAAATCAGCCCCAGCATTTT. Protein sequence: CASSIILNQPQHF.

The rearrangement joins TRBV6-6 to TRBJ1-2; no reliable D call. V was trimmed by 5 bases and J by 0 bases, leaving 10 bases between them. The germline CDR1 and CDR2 sequences are MNHNY and SVGAGI (reference sequence). This CDR3 region has 14 residues. Here the CDR3 DNA reads TGTGCCAGCAGTCCTTTCCTTCCTAACTATGGCTACACCTTC. Its protein product is CASSPFLPNYGYTF.

The sample holds a few counts of this clone. The rearrangement uses TRBV19 and TRBJ1-2; D perhaps matches TRBD1 (5 bases). CDR1 LNHDA and CDR2 SQIVND come from the germline V gene (reference sequence). The CDR3 has 13 amino acids. V gave up 5 bases and J gave up 5 bases, with 12 bases separating them. CDR3 region: CASSSRQLYGYTF. The CDR3 bases are TGTGCCAGTAGTTCCAGACAGCTATATGGCTACACCTTC.

V usage is TRBV30 and J usage is TRBJ1-1, with D tentatively TRBD1 (6 bases). Germline CDR1 and CDR2: GTSNPN and SVGIG (reference sequence). The CDR3 length is 15 residues. V was shortened by 1 base and J by 3 bases, with 15 bases between the two germline ends. The DNA for the CDR3 is TGTGCCTGGAGTGACTGGGGGGGCGGATACACTGAAGCTTTCTTT. As protein: CAWSDWGGGYTEAFF.